These 7 T cell receptor beta chains originate from one sample sequenced in a study of cytomegalovirus exposure and HLA in healthy donors. Repertoires were generated with immunoSEQ multiplex PCR, while TCRdb's copy carries only in-frame clones and drops some. Of 150,000 to 200,000 clones in the sample, 86% were seen once. The source material was PBMCs. Receptor source: a woman aged 18-29 years in good health and CMV-seronegative.

J is TRBJ2-3 and V is TRBV4-2, with 8 bases matching TRBD2. The germline CDR1 and CDR2 sequences are LGHNA and YNFKEQ. V lost 0 bases, J lost 2 bases, and 7 bases stayed unmatched. CDR3 length equals 17 residues. The CDR3 loop is CASSQDGTSGYTDTQYF. CDR3 DNA: TGTGCCAGCAGCCAAGATGGCACTAGCGGATACACAGATACGCAGTATTTT.

The CDR3 DNA sequence: TGTGCCAGCAGCCCCGGCACGGGGAGGGAAGCTTTCTTT. Translating gives CASSPGTGREAFF. The rearrangement uses TRBV7-9 and TRBJ1-1; D uncertain. The germline V gene encodes CDR1 SEHNR and CDR2 FQNEAQ (reference sequence). Between the trimmed V and J ends, which lost 5 bases and 8 bases, there was a span of 15 bases. The CDR3 contains 13 residues.

The chain is built from TRBV30 and TRBJ2-3; D remains unclear. The CDR3 is made up of 12 amino acids. Deletions cut 6 bases from V and 4 bases from J, with 11 bases between. Germline assignment: CDR1 GTSNPN and CDR2 SVGIG (reference sequence). The CDR3 DNA is TGTGCCTGCTCCGTCTCTGCAGATACGCAGTATTTT. Its protein product is CACSVSADTQYF.

The chain links TRBV9 to TRBJ2-2; 10 bases are a match to TRBD2. The J segment lost 5 bases and the V segment lost 0 bases, leaving 7 bases of the junction unmatched. Germline CDR1 and CDR2: SGDLS and YYNGEE. The CDR3 spans 17 residues. The CDR3 protein is CASSVASAGGPTGELFF. The CDR3 nucleotides are TGTGCCAGCAGCGTAGCTTCAGCGGGGGGGCCGACCGGGGAGCTGTTTTTT.

DNA for the CDR3: TGTGCCAGCAGTTTTGGGGGCGACTATGGCTACACCTTC. It encodes CASSFGGDYGYTF. V and J are TRBV27 and TRBJ1-2; D is possibly TRBD1 (6 bases). CDR3 length: 13 residues. Germline-derived CDR1 and CDR2 are MNHEY and SMNVEV (reference sequence). V was pared by 3 bases and J by 3 bases, with 8 bases between.

This rearrangement joins TRBV11-2 to TRBJ1-4; TRBD1 is a possible D gene (5 bases). Germline CDR1 and CDR2: SGHAT and FQNNGV. The CDR3 is made up of 15 amino acids. The V and J ends lost 1 base and 7 bases respectively, with 13 bases between them. This CDR3 is CASSLGWGLGEKLFF. CDR3 nucleotide sequence: TGTGCCAGCAGCTTAGGTTGGGGCCTGGGTGAAAAACTGTTTTTT.

The genes are TRBV6-4 and TRBJ2-1; a possible D gene is TRBD2 (6 bases). This CDR3 has 14 residues. V lost 7 bases and J lost 6, with 16 bases in between. The germline V gene has CDR1 MRHNA and CDR2 SNTAGT. In DNA form, the CDR3 reads TGTGCCAGCACCCCCGGGGAGGCCGGCAATGAGCAGTTCTTC. Protein: CASTPGEAGNEQFF.